This TCR beta chain was captured in a study of T cell responses to AZD1222 COVID-19 vaccine (dated by TCRdb to the early 2020s). At the level of the whole study: TCR sequencing was performed for about 250 trial participants, of whom 200 to 220 were given two doses of AZD1222 and around 26 were given two doses of MenACWY control vaccine. Trial participants were enrolled by age into 18-55, 56-69 and 70-plus year subgroups, with roughly 160, 29 and 62 TCR-sequenced participants respectively. Paper-wide results and their limitations: No day 14 peak-response samples were available, so repertoires were characterized only after the peak T cell response. The whole spike protein was spanned by vaccine-associated CD4 TCRs, and dominant responses were seen in regions 160-218 and 743-854. After two AZD1222 doses, spike-specific TCR breadth and depth were significantly higher than at day 0 and than in MenACWY recipients. Most participants were white British and females outnumbered males, and the authors suggested that clonal diversity may have been underestimated. In the small 56-69-year group, the increase in depth fell short of significance, most likely because of low power. Conclusions about previously exposed vaccinees are limited, since just six AZD1222 recipients were seropositive for SARS-CoV-2 at baseline. Reportedly, almost half of the unique spike-specific TCRs recognized epitopes lying outside the regions that are mutated in the B.1.351 and B.1.1.7 variants.

What the time point label conveys for this sample: about 28 days (+/-7) after the second vaccine dose. The treatment or condition label of this sample denotes: meningococcal conjugate vaccine given as trial control. The vaccinee samples were drawn from two UK trials, COV001 and COV002, one of which was a single-blind randomized controlled phase 2/3 trial testing AZD1222 (ChAdOx1 nCoV-19) in healthy adults. For TCRbeta chain sequencing, PBMC samples from trial participants were taken at day 0 and at day 28 after the second dose. CDR1 and CDR2 are read off the germline V gene as MDHEN and SYDVKM. The junction carries 15 bases between V and J, which are trimmed by 4 bases and 6 bases respectively. The CDR3 numbers 15 residues from cysteine through phenylalanine. The entry retains the CDR3 DNA only, 45 bases that are in frame from base 1. Concerning this clone itself: There is no known antigen for this receptor. No much larger clonotype is one base removed from it; base qualities were not supplied.

The CDR3 regions of human TCRbeta chains were analyzed by immunosequencing. From the authors' description of their analysis: Repertoire TCRs were matched against a reference library of SARS-CoV-2-specific TCRs generated with the MIRA antigen-specificity platform. Breadth was defined as the fraction of unique TCRs that were SARS-CoV-2-associated. Depth was defined as the fraction of total T cells that were SARS-CoV-2-associated. Each spike-specific TCR was assigned to its reactive spike region and to a CD4 or CD8 class using the MIRA data. Log10-transformed breadth and depth values were compared by one-way ANOVA with Sidak's multiple comparisons tests. TCRdb limited this immuneACCESS table to in-frame rearrangements with V and J called. A share of clones is missing; checked studies link under half to unresolved V genes, and the rest is unexplained. V and J calls and clone size are copied from that table; D and trimming were computed from the DNA. The sample records some 170,000 clones, just under 90% of which are singletons. The top ten clones comprise about 4.1% of the sample.

The sequenced sample was peripheral blood, obtained 28 days after the second dose of the MenACWY control vaccine. The chain is encoded by TRBV28 joined to TRBJ2-2; the D gene is perhaps TRBD1, on 7 matching bases. The clonotype was recovered from an adult who received the MenACWY meningococcal vaccine as a control. The nucleotide sequence reads as follows: TGTGCCAGCAGTTCAGGGGGAGGAGGGGCCGGGGAGCTGTTTTTT. This is translated as CASSSGGGGAGELFF.